This T cell receptor (beta chain) was identified during a study of T-cell reconstitution after alpha-beta-depleted transplantation in children. This clonotype was detected ten times or more. Antigen specificity is unknown. Regarding the study as a whole: By about two months after transplant, alpha-beta T cells reportedly arose from several hundred graft clones that had expanded.

Unique molecular identifiers were incorporated during preparation of the TCRbeta library. Using its own MiXCR run on the PCR reads, TCRdb lists one record per CDR3 protein. The table shows about a million distinct CDR3 sequences, with about 29% occurring only once. The CDR3 loop spans 14 amino acids. Germline CDR1 reads SQVTM; CDR2 reads ANQGSEA. Trimming left V 6 bases short and J 3 bases short, with 18 bases between. This receptor was identified in a boy less than two years old who had a stem cell transplant for SCID, so the T cells may come from the graft donor. The J gene is TRBJ2-7, the V gene TRBV29-1, with D perhaps given as TRBD1 or TRBD2 (6 bases each). Material: PBMCs, mostly from graft donor cells, obtained 360 days after TCRalphabeta/CD19-depleted stem cell transplant. CDR3 region: CSVERQEGSYEQYF. DNA of the CDR3: TGCAGCGTCGAAAGACAGGAGGGGAGCTACGAGCAGTACTTC.